This T cell receptor (beta chain) was sequenced during a study of OX40 agonist ivuxolimab in advanced cancers. TCRdb's copy holds only in-frame clones and misses some; the assay was immunoSEQ multiplex PCR. Here the sample spans 90,000 to 100,000 clones, about 88% being singletons. The source is an adult with an advanced solid tumor such as melanoma, head and neck, liver or kidney cancer. Here the sequenced sample was CD4+ or CD8+ T cells sorted from blood, taken in a trial of the OX40 agonist ivuxolimab.

DNA of the CDR3: TGCGCCAGCAGCCAAGAAGCTAGCGGGAGAAAGAATGAGCAGTTCTTC. It encodes CASSQEASGRKNEQFF. The V call is TRBV4-1, the J call TRBJ2-1; TRBD2 matches 10 bases. Germline trimming cut 0 bases from V and 7 bases from J; bases unmatched to any gene: 6. This CDR3 region has 16 residues. Per germline, CDR1 MGHRA and CDR2 YSYEKL.